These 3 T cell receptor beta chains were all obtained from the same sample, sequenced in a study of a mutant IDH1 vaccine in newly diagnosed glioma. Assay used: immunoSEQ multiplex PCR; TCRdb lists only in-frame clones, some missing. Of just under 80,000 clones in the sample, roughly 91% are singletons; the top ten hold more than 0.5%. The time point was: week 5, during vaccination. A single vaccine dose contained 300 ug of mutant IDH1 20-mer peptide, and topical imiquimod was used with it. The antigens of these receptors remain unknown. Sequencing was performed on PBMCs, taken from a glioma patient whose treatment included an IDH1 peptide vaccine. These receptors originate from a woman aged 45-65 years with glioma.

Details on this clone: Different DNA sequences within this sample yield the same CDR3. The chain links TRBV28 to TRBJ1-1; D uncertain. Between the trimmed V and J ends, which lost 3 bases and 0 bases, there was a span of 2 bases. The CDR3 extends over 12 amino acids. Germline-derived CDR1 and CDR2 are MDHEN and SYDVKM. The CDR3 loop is CASSLLNTEAFF. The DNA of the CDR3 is TGTGCCAGCAGTTTGTTGAACACTGAAGCTTTCTTT.

CDR3 loop: CSARSGRDEQYF. The CDR3 coding sequence is TGCAGCGCTAGGAGCGGGAGGGACGAGCAGTACTTC. The chain carries TRBV29-1 and TRBJ2-7, with 10 bases identical to TRBD2. V gave up 7 bases and J gave up 5 bases; unmatched junction bases: 5. The CDR3 has 12 residues. The germline V gene encodes CDR1 SQVTM and CDR2 ANQGSEA.

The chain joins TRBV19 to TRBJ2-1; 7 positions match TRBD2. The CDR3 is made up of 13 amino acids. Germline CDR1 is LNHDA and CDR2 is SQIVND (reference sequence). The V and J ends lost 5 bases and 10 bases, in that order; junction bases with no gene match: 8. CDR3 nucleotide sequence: TGTGCCAGTAGTTACGGCCTAGCGGTCGAGCAGTTCTTC. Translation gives CASSYGLAVEQFF. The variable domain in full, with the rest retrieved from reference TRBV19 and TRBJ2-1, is DGGITQSPKYLFRKEGQNVTLSCEQNLNHDAMYWYRQDPGQGLRLIYYSQIVNDFQKGDIAEGYSVSREKKESFPLTVTSAQKNPTAFYLCASSYGLAVEQFFGPGTRLTVL.